The clone carrying this TCR beta chain was recorded at least ten times. Its matching antigen is unknown. The data are from a study of neurological immune-mediated disorders. Findings of the study overall: The study found no CDR3 amino acid sequences shared by expanded clones across subjects, suggesting private repertoires in all groups.

V trimming: 5 bases; J trimming: 5 bases; junction bases outside the gene matches: 5. This CDR3 contains 15 residues. Germline V CDR1 and CDR2: ENHRY, SYGVKD. Time point here: longitudinal time-point 1 (baseline). Source material was 2 million unsorted PBMCs, stored at -80 °C in RNAlater. With 10-nucleotide random UMIs, 5'RACE was used to make the cDNA. Over 170 million TCR-beta sequences, together covering 15-18 subjects, were produced by every individual sequencing run that was carried out. TCRdb recomputed calls from the 5' RACE reads with MiXCR, one row per CDR3 protein. The table shows about 57,000 distinct CDR3 sequences, with about 10% occurring only once.

Material: PBMCs. The rearrangement uses TRBV10-3 and TRBJ2-1, with 11 bases lining up with TRBD2. This TCR was recovered from a male donor with HTLV-1-associated myelopathy (HAM/TSP). CDR3 DNA sequence: TGTGCCATCAGTCGACTAGCGGGGCCCGACAATGAGCAGTTCTTC. Protein: CAISRLAGPDNEQFF.